The 19 T cell receptor beta chains in this list originate from one sample, sequenced in a study of T cells in Graves' hyperthyroidism and ophthalmopathy. Amplification yielded TCR beta CDR3 regions, with RNA transcripts as the source. The study used the HTBI primer set for a first-round RT-PCR of the TCR CDR3. TCRdb used MiXCR to reprocess the multiplex PCR reads, holding one entry per CDR3 protein. The table shows 450,000 to 700,000 distinct CDR3 sequences, with around 42% occurring only once. Sequencing used peripheral blood or thyroid tissue (not recorded which). The receptors originated from an adult woman with Graves' disease, either hyperthyroidism or ophthalmopathy (not recorded which).

The genes are TRBV7-9 and TRBJ1-5; D call uncertain. The germline gives CDR1 SEHNR, CDR2 FQNEAQ (reference sequence). The CDR3 length is 13 residues. V was trimmed by 2 bases and J by 6 bases, leaving 8 bases between them. CDR3 loop: CASSLIGTQPQHF. The CDR3, as DNA: TGTGCCAGCAGCTTAATAGGAACTCAGCCCCAGCATTTT.

There are many counts of this clonotype. The genes are TRBV7-2 and TRBJ2-2; TRBD2 might be the D (5 bases). Trimming stripped 5 bases from V and 9 bases from J, with 16 bases between. Germline V lookup: CDR1 SGHTA, CDR2 FQGNSA. The CDR3 has 14 amino acids. The chain's CDR3 is CASSRAEPGRELFF. The DNA for the CDR3 is TGTGCCAGCAGCCGTGCCGAACCGGGAAGGGAGCTGTTTTTT. The whole variable domain, remainder taken from reference TRBV7-2 and TRBJ2-2, is GAGVSQSPSNKVTEKGKDVELRCDPISGHTALYWYRQSLGQGLEFLIYFQGNSAPDKSGLPSDRFSAERTGGSVSTLTIQRTQQEDSAVYLCASSRAEPGRELFFGEGSRLTVL.

This clonotype came up many times. The gene calls are TRBV28 and TRBJ2-7; D is unresolved. There are 13 residues in the CDR3. V lost 8 bases to trimming and J lost 2 bases, with 13 bases between them. CDR1 MDHEN and CDR2 SYDVKM come from the germline V gene. The CDR3 coding sequence is TGTGCCAGCGGATACCGGCAGCCCTACGAGCAGTACTTC. It yields the protein CASGYRQPYEQYF. The full variable domain, in which reference TRBV28 and TRBJ2-7 provide the parts outside the CDR3, is DVKVTQSSRYLVKRTGEKVFLECVQDMDHENMFWYRQDPGLGLRLIYFSYDVKMKEKGDIPEGYSVSREKKERFSLILESASTNQTSMYLCASGYRQPYEQYFGPGTRLTVT.

This clonotype was seen just once. The chain uses TRBV20-1 and TRBJ1-4; the match to TRBD1 covers 9 bases. J lost 6 bases, V lost 6 bases, and 5 bases had no gene match. The CDR3 loop spans 13 amino acids. The germline CDR1 and CDR2 sequences are DFQATT and SNEGSKA (reference sequence). The CDR3 DNA reads TGCAGTGCCCTCACAGGGGGCGATGAAAAACTGTTTTTT. Translation: CSALTGGDEKLFF.

V and J are TRBV6-1 and TRBJ1-2; D perhaps matches TRBD1 (5 bases). V was pared by 0 bases and J by 3 bases, with 8 bases between. The CDR3 is 14 residues long. Germline-derived CDR1 and CDR2 are MNHNS and SASEGT. This CDR3 reads CASSEAVGDYGYTF. The CDR3, as DNA: TGTGCCAGCAGTGAAGCGGTGGGGGACTATGGCTACACCTTC.

This clonotype came up once. The V call is TRBV6-5, the J call TRBJ1-4; D is unresolved. The CDR3 loop spans 13 amino acids. The germline V gene encodes CDR1 MNHEY and CDR2 SVGAGI. The V gene lost 2 bases and the J gene lost 8 bases, with 9 bases spanning the gap. The CDR3 spells CASSYNRGEKLFF. CDR3 coding DNA: TGTGCCAGCAGTTACAATCGAGGGGAAAAACTGTTTTTT.

V gene TRBV10-2 combines with J gene TRBJ2-7; 10 nucleotides match TRBD1. Trimming removed 2 bases from V and 2 bases from J; junction bases left unmatched: 3. Germline V CDR1 and CDR2: WSHSY, SAAADI. This CDR3 is 15 amino acids long. CDR3 residues: CASSERDRGPYEQYF. In DNA, the CDR3 is TGCGCCAGCAGTGAGCGGGACAGGGGCCCCTACGAGCAGTACTTC.

In its sample, this clonotype was seen many times. V and J are TRBV6-2 or TRBV6-3 and TRBJ1-4; the D gene is possibly TRBD1 (6 bases). In germline, CDR1 is MNHEY, CDR2 SVGEGT. V lost 6 bases and J lost 0, with 11 bases in between. The CDR3 has 15 amino acids. CDR3 sequence (DNA): TGTGCCAGCAGAGGACGGACAGCAACTAATGAAAAACTGTTTTTT. Protein product: CASRGRTATNEKLFF.

At least ten counts were recorded for this clonotype. This chain connects TRBV9 to TRBJ1-1; D uncertain. Germline V gene sequence: CDR1 SGDLS, CDR2 YYNGEE. V lost 0 bases and J 1 base, leaving 4 bases between the germline ends. The CDR3 spans 13 residues. DNA of the CDR3: TGTGCCAGCAGCGTAGTAGCGAACACTGAAGCTTTCTTT. Amino acid sequence: CASSVVANTEAFF. Using reference TRBV9 and TRBJ1-1 for the parts outside the CDR3, the full variable domain is DSGVTQTPKHLITATGQRVTLRCSPRSGDLSVYWYQQSLDQGLQFLIQYYNGEERAKGNILERFSAQQFPDLHSELNLSSLELGDSALYFCASSVVANTEAFFGQGTRLTVV.

This clonotype was recorded only once. This may come from a read error, since a much larger clone is one base off. Without the conserved terminal phenylalanine or tryptophan, this CDR3 likely stems from a read error. The V gene is TRBV6-5, the J gene TRBJ1-5, with D possibly matching TRBD1 (5 bases). CDR1 and CDR2 from the germline V gene are MNHEY and SVGAGI. Trimming removed 0 bases from V and 1 base from J, with 10 bases in between. This CDR3 contains 16 residues. CDR3 coding DNA: TGTGCCAGCAGTTACTCTGGAGGGGCAAGCAATCAGCCCCAGCATCTT. Residues: CASSYSGGASNQPQHL.

Notes on this clonotype: At one boundary the junction diverges from the germline segment, which might be a read error. The genes are TRBV29-1 and TRBJ1-5, with D tentatively TRBD1 (5 bases). Germline V lookup: CDR1 SQVTM, CDR2 ANQGSEA. This CDR3 comprises 14 residues. CDR3 bases: TGCAGTGTTGAGATAGGGACGGGAAATCGGCCCCAGCATTTT. It encodes CSVEIGTGNRPQHF.

This clonotype was found many times. The CDR3 DNA reads as TGCGCCAGCAAAAACGAATTGATCCCTCGGGAGCAGTACTTC. This gives the protein CASKNELIPREQYF. The chain uses TRBV5-1 and TRBJ2-7; D uncertain. This CDR3 region has 14 residues. Germline V gives CDR1 SGHRS, CDR2 YFSETQ. V lost 6 bases and J 7 bases, leaving 20 bases between the germline ends.

This clonotype was picked up many times. The rearrangement links TRBV11-2 to TRBJ1-4; no clear D gene. Looked up from germline, CDR1 is SGHAT and CDR2 is FQNNGV. V was trimmed by 5 bases and J by 8 bases, leaving 30 bases between them. CDR3 length equals 19 residues. CDR3: CASSPRTGLGSGLKEKLFF. CDR3 nucleotides: TGTGCCAGCAGCCCCCGGACCGGGTTGGGTTCGGGATTAAAAGAAAAACTGTTTTTT. The full variable domain, in which reference TRBV11-2 and TRBJ1-4 provide the parts outside the CDR3, is EAGVAQSPRYKIIEKRQSVAFWCNPISGHATLYWYQQILGQGPKLLIQFQNNGVVDDSQLPKDRFSAERLKGVDSTLKIQPAKLEDSAVYLCASSPRTGLGSGLKEKLFFGSGTQLSVL.

Turning to this clonotype: A read error may explain this, as a much larger clone is one base away. The chain combines TRBV20-1 with TRBJ2-5; no clear D. This CDR3 contains 12 residues. The V and J ends lost 7 bases and 2 bases respectively, with 11 bases between them. Germline loops: CDR1 DFQATT, CDR2 SNEGSKA (reference sequence). The CDR3 region is CSVGPEQETQYF. In DNA, the CDR3 is TGCAGTGTCGGGCCAGAGCAAGAGACCCAGTACTTC.

This clonotype occurred a few times. A much more abundant neighbour one base away suggests this may be a read error. The chain combines TRBV28 with TRBJ1-5; D not resolved. CDR1 is MDHEN and CDR2 is SYDVKM in the germline V gene. This CDR3 is built from 13 residues. CDR3 DNA sequence: TGTGCCAGCAGTTTATGGAGCAATCAGCTCCAGCATTTT. Encoded protein: CASSLWSNQLQHF.

The chain has TRBV10-3 and TRBJ2-7; 12 bases line up with TRBD2. Germline CDR1 ENHRY, CDR2 SYGVKD. The CDR3 totals 16 residues. V shed 10 bases and J 3 bases; nucleotides not matched to a gene: 13. CDR3 nucleotides: TGTGCCAGCAGATCGGCTAGCGGGAGGGCCCACTACGAGCAGTACTTC. The encoded protein is CASRSASGRAHYEQYF.

The V call is TRBV20-1, the J call TRBJ2-5; weak D call: TRBD2 (5 bases). This CDR3 region has 15 residues. The ends were cut back, 3 bases at V and 1 base at J, with 15 bases in the middle. Germline CDR1 DFQATT, CDR2 SNEGSKA (reference sequence). The CDR3 spells CSARVVGMRQETQYF. CDR3 coding DNA: TGCAGTGCTAGGGTTGTCGGGATGCGCCAAGAGACCCAGTACTTC.

The rearrangement links TRBV7-8 to TRBJ2-1; tentatively, D is TRBD1 (6 bases). The germline V gene has CDR1 SGHVS and CDR2 FQNEAQ. This CDR3 region has 12 residues. V was pared by 4 bases and J by 15 bases, with 16 bases between. The CDR3 nucleotides read TGTGCCAGCAGCTCCACAGGGTATTCTGCGTTCTTC. This codes for CASSSTGYSAFF.

The chain joins TRBV10-2 to TRBJ1-1, with 7 positions matching TRBD1. V trimming: 6 bases; J trimming: 10 bases; junction bases outside the gene matches: 11. CDR1 is WSHSY and CDR2 is SAAADI in the germline V gene. CDR3 length: 13 amino acids. CDR3 nucleotides: TGCGCCAGCAGCGTCCCGGGACAGAAATCAGCTTTCTTT. Its protein is CASSVPGQKSAFF.